The 23 T cell receptor beta chains in this list originate from one sample, sequenced in a study of post-analysis software for immune sequencing data. Study-level results: About 5 TRBV segments occurring more often in patients than controls included TRBV5-6, TRBV5-1 and TRBV20-1.

The authors incorporated unique molecular identifiers into the TCR beta cDNA libraries. TCRdb fed the PCR reads into MiXCR, producing one record per CDR3 protein. The sample includes 750,000 to 900,000 distinct CDR3 sequences, just over 45% of them seen just once. What these receptors recognize is not known. The sample taken for sequencing was blood. The receptor set was obtained from a girl aged 5-17 years with multiple sclerosis.

This chain joins TRBV7-9 and TRBJ2-7, with D unresolved. The J call may not be correct, given that the DNA end is closer to TRBJ2-1. The CDR3 consists of 12 residues. The germline gives CDR1 SEHNR, CDR2 FQNEAQ (reference sequence). In nucleotides, the CDR3 is TGTGCCAGCAGTTGGCACGGCAATGAGCAGTTCTTC. Amino acids: CASSWHGNEQFF.

The rearrangement uses TRBV5-1 and TRBJ1-1, with a tentative D call TRBD1 (5 bases). The CDR3 totals 15 residues. From germline, CDR1 is SGHRS and CDR2 YFSETQ. V lost 4 bases and J lost 1, with 14 bases in between. The CDR3 nucleotides are TGCGCCAGCAGCCCTGGAGGAGGGGAGAACACTGAAGCTTTCTTT. This encodes CASSPGGGENTEAFF.

The chain has TRBV20-1 and TRBJ2-1; maybe TRBD2 (6 bases). CDR3 length: 14 amino acids. The V gene's germline CDR1 is DFQATT and CDR2 SNEGSKA (reference sequence). V lost 6 bases and J 3 bases, leaving 15 bases between the germline ends. This CDR3 reads CSAPSVINYNEQFF. Written as DNA, the CDR3 is TGCAGTGCCCCTAGCGTTATAAACTACAATGAGCAGTTCTTC.

The table lists this clonotype with a few counts. This rearrangement joins TRBV6-2 or TRBV6-3 to TRBJ1-2, with 9 bases aligning to TRBD1. The CDR3 extends over 13 amino acids. Germline V gives CDR1 MNHEY, CDR2 SVGEGT. V lost 5 bases, J lost 8 bases, and 6 bases stayed unmatched. For the CDR3, the DNA is TGTGCCAGCAGTCGGACAGGGGCCCGGGGCTACACCTTC. It codes for CASSRTGARGYTF.

The chain recombines TRBV24-1 with TRBJ2-1; D remains unclear. Germline V gives CDR1 KGHDR, CDR2 SFDVKD. The V and J ends lost 4 bases and 8 bases respectively, with 11 bases between them. This CDR3 comprises 13 residues. CDR3 nucleotide sequence: TGTGCCACCAGTGAAGTACCAGAGGATGAGCAGTTCTTC. Translated, it gives CATSEVPEDEQFF.

The chain has TRBV3-1 and TRBJ2-1; D is unresolved. V lost 0 bases and J lost 6, with 9 bases in between. This CDR3 region has 14 residues. In germline, CDR1 is LGHDT, CDR2 YNNKEL (reference sequence). The CDR3 is CASSQDFASNEQFF. CDR3 sequence (DNA): TGTGCCAGCAGCCAAGATTTCGCGAGCAATGAGCAGTTCTTC.

The chain combines TRBV15 with TRBJ2-5; D is ambiguous. The CDR3 loop spans 14 amino acids. Germline CDR1 reads LNHNV; CDR2 reads YYDKDF (reference sequence). The ends were cut back, 0 bases at V and 4 bases at J, with 9 bases in the middle. Here the CDR3 reads CATSRDLDPETQYF. CDR3 in DNA: TGTGCCACCAGCAGAGATCTCGACCCAGAGACCCAGTACTTC.

This clonotype was seen once. The CDR3, as DNA: TGTGCCAGCAGCCAAGCATTGAGTGTTGGTGGCACGAACACTGAAGCTTTCTTT. Translated: CASSQALSVGGTNTEAFF. V usage is TRBV4-2 and J usage is TRBJ1-1; D remains unclear. The V and J ends lost 1 base and 1 base respectively, with 19 bases between them. Germline V CDR1 and CDR2: LGHNA, YNFKEQ. CDR3 size: 18 residues.

The chain carries TRBV20-1 and TRBJ2-3; 7 nucleotides agree with TRBD2. Trimming removed 1 base from V and 6 bases from J; junction bases left unmatched: 13. Per germline, CDR1 DFQATT and CDR2 SNEGSKA (reference sequence). The CDR3 has 16 residues. CDR3: CSARGPGAGRPDTQYF. The CDR3 DNA sequence: TGCAGTGCTAGAGGGCCCGGAGCGGGACGACCGGATACGCAGTATTTT.

The chain is built from TRBV12-5 and TRBJ2-1; 10 nucleotides align to TRBD2. Germline V CDR1 and CDR2: LGHNT, FRNRAP. The junction had 6 bases not matched to a gene; V was cut back by 1 base and J by 3 bases. There are 17 residues in the CDR3. The CDR3 DNA is TGTGCTAGTGGTTTGGAGACCCTAGCGGGAGTCTACAATGAGCAGTTCTTC. Its protein product is CASGLETLAGVYNEQFF.

This clonotype was counted between two and nine times. This chain uses TRBV2 with TRBJ2-3, with TRBD2 matching over 12 bases. V was pared by 4 bases and J by 5 bases, with 7 bases of the junction left unmatched. The CDR3 totals 16 residues. CDR1 and CDR2 (germline): SNHLY, FYNNEI. CDR3 sequence (DNA): TGTGCCAGCAGTGTGTCTAGCGGGAGGGCTCGAGATACGCAGTATTTT. Its translation: CASSVSSGRARDTQYF. Variable domain in full (rest from reference TRBV2 and TRBJ2-3): EPEVTQTPSHQVTQMGQEVILRCVPISNHLYFYWYRQILGQKVEFLVSFYNNEISEKSEIFDDQFSVERPDGSNFTLKIRSTKLEDSAMYFCASSVSSGRARDTQYFGPGTRLTVL.

In its sample, this clonotype was seen a few times. V gene TRBV15 combines with J gene TRBJ2-5, with 11 bases lining up with TRBD2. Losses at the gene ends were 0 bases for V and 5 bases for J; bases not matched to a gene: 14. The CDR3 sequence is 19 residues long. Germline V gene sequence: CDR1 LNHNV, CDR2 YYDKDF (reference sequence). In nucleotides, the CDR3 is TGTGCCACCAGCAGAGAGGGACTAGCGGACTCCCCTGGTCTGGAGACCCAGTACTTC. Its protein is CATSREGLADSPGLETQYF.

This clonotype was counted a few times. The rearrangement joins TRBV12-3 or TRBV12-4 to TRBJ2-5, with unresolved D. V was pared by 2 bases and J by 3 bases, with 10 bases between. The length of the CDR3 is 14 residues. As DNA, the CDR3 is TGTGCCAGCAGTTTACCTCCGGTAGAAGAGACCCAGTACTTC. It translates to CASSLPPVEETQYF.

This chain links TRBV30 with TRBJ2-1; 11 positions agree with TRBD2. CDR1 is GTSNPN, CDR2 SVGIG, per germline (reference sequence). The CDR3 is 19 residues long. After removal of 0 bases from V and 4 bases from J, the junction contained 14 bases not matched to a gene. The CDR3 DNA reads as TGTGCCTGGAGTGTAGCCCTACTAGCGGGAGCAGTGGGTTACAATGAGCAGTTCTTC. Encoded protein: CAWSVALLAGAVGYNEQFF.

The chain has TRBV9 and TRBJ2-3, with a tentative D call TRBD2 (6 bases). Trimming stripped 0 bases from V and 3 bases from J, with 14 bases between. The CDR3 contains 16 residues. Germline values: CDR1 SGDLS, CDR2 YYNGEE. The CDR3 protein is CASSVAITGVTDTQYF. The CDR3 coding sequence is TGTGCCAGCAGCGTAGCTATCACGGGAGTAACAGATACGCAGTATTTT.

The rearrangement joins TRBV19 to TRBJ2-5, with TRBD1 matching 7 bases. The V gene's germline CDR1 is LNHDA and CDR2 SQIVND (reference sequence). The CDR3 is made up of 14 amino acids. J gave up 7 bases and V 7 bases, and 12 bases lay outside the gene matches. The CDR3 DNA reads TGTGCCAGTAATGATGGAAGGGCAGGGGGGACCCAGTACTTC. This codes for CASNDGRAGGTQYF.

The chain combines TRBV27 with TRBJ2-1; 11 bases match TRBD2. V trimming: 3 bases; J trimming: 8 bases; junction bases outside the gene matches: 6. This CDR3 is 15 amino acids long. CDR1 and CDR2 (germline): MNHEY, SMNVEV (reference sequence). The CDR3 spells CASSFLAGGEDEQFF. The CDR3, as DNA: TGTGCCAGCAGTTTTCTAGCGGGAGGTGAGGATGAGCAGTTCTTC.

The genes are TRBV28 and TRBJ2-7; 9 nucleotides align to TRBD2. The J call may not be correct, given that the DNA end is closer to TRBJ2-5. Germline lookup yields CDR1 MDHEN and CDR2 SYDVKM. This CDR3 is built from 16 residues. The CDR3 reads CASTPGQSGRRETQYF. DNA of the CDR3: TGTGCCAGCACCCCCGGGCAAAGCGGGAGGAGAGAGACCCAGTACTTC.

The chain carries TRBV3-1 and TRBJ2-1, with 7 nucleotides matching TRBD2. J was trimmed by 4 bases and V by 0 bases; bases with no gene match: 3. Germline loops: CDR1 LGHDT, CDR2 YNNKEL (reference sequence). The CDR3 is made up of 15 amino acids. CDR3 sequence: CASSQELAGYNEQFF. CDR3 sequence (DNA): TGTGCCAGCAGCCAAGAGTTAGCGGGTTACAATGAGCAGTTCTTC.

This rearrangement joins TRBV4-2 to TRBJ1-5; TRBD1 is a possible D gene (6 bases). CDR1 LGHNA and CDR2 YNFKEQ come from the germline V gene. The CDR3 totals 16 residues. V shed 1 base and J shed 1 base, with 11 bases lying between them. This CDR3 is CASSQVGGPSNQPQHF. CDR3 bases: TGTGCCAGCAGCCAAGTCGGGGGGCCGAGCAATCAGCCCCAGCATTTT.

CDR3 region: CASSLAGQGRYEQYF. The CDR3 DNA is TGTGCCAGCAGTTTAGCAGGACAGGGGCGGTACGAGCAGTACTTC. This sequence joins TRBV12-3 or TRBV12-4 and TRBJ2-7, with 9 bases aligning to TRBD1. The CDR3 has 15 residues. Unmatched junction bases numbered 4, after V lost 0 bases and J lost 4 bases.

The chain links TRBV15 to TRBJ2-3; the D is unclear. V was pared by 3 bases and J by 4 bases, with 8 bases between. The CDR3 contains 13 residues. CDR1 is LNHNV, CDR2 YYDKDF, per germline (reference sequence). The CDR3: CATSSESSDTQYF. CDR3 coding DNA: TGTGCCACCAGCAGTGAGTCTTCAGATACGCAGTATTTT.

This clonotype appeared a few times. DNA for the CDR3: TGTGCCAGCAGCCCAATTCCCCAGGGGTCGCAGTATTTT. This gives the protein CASSPIPQGSQYF. The chain combines TRBV27 with TRBJ2-3, with D tentatively TRBD1 (6 bases). Germline loops: CDR1 MNHEY, CDR2 SMNVEV (reference sequence). V gave up 6 bases and J gave up 10 bases, with 17 bases separating them. The CDR3 runs to 13 residues.